The 27 T cell receptor beta chains below come from one sample, sequenced in a study of tumor-infiltrating lymphocytes in oesophageal squamous cell carcinoma. TCRdb itself ran the PCR reads through MiXCR, one entry per CDR3 protein. The sample has 12,000 or so distinct CDR3 sequences, 50% to 60% seen once. The sample comprised esophageal tumor tissue. Source of these receptors: a female donor with esophageal squamous cell carcinoma.

This clonotype was observed a few times. V is TRBV7-8 and J is TRBJ1-2, with TRBD1 matching 10 bases. The CDR3 extends over 15 amino acids. The J segment lost 8 bases and the V segment lost 3 bases, leaving 9 bases of the junction unmatched. In germline, CDR1 is SGHVS, CDR2 FQNEAQ. CDR3 coding DNA: TGTGCCAGCAGCTTTACGGGACAGGGGAATAGGGGCTACACCTTC. Protein product: CASSFTGQGNRGYTF.

This chain links TRBV7-4 with TRBJ2-7, with 7 bases lining up with TRBD1. The DNA end is a closer match to TRBJ2-1, so the J assignment may be wrong. CDR3 length: 17 amino acids. The germline V gene has CDR1 SGHVT and CDR2 SQSDAQ. CDR3 nucleotides: TGTGCCAGCAGCTTCGGTCGACAGGGATTTTCCTACAATGAGCAGTTCTTC. Residues: CASSFGRQGFSYNEQFF.

The chain carries TRBV7-2 and TRBJ2-3, with D uncertain. CDR1 SGHTA and CDR2 FQGNSA come from the germline V gene. This CDR3 has 12 amino acids. Trimming left V 4 bases short and J 6 bases short, with 8 bases between. As DNA, the CDR3 is TGTGCCAGCAGCTCCTGGACGGATACGCAGTATTTT. Residues: CASSSWTDTQYF.

A few counts support this clonotype. V and J are TRBV7-2 and TRBJ1-2, with TRBD1 matching over 7 bases. Germline V gives CDR1 SGHTA, CDR2 FQGNSA. V dropped 2 bases and J dropped 6; count of bases not matched to a gene: 6. This CDR3 has 14 amino acids. CDR3 protein: CASSLQQGRDGYTF. The CDR3, as DNA: TGTGCCAGCAGCTTACAACAGGGGCGGGATGGCTACACCTTC.

The V and J genes are TRBV6-1 and TRBJ2-1, with 12 bases matching TRBD2. The length of the CDR3 is 12 residues. Trimming removed 6 bases from V and 15 bases from J; junction bases left unmatched: 6. Germline CDR1 MNHNS, CDR2 SASEGT. Written as DNA, the CDR3 is TGTGCCAGCAGCCCTAGCGGGAGGGCCGGGTTCTTC. Protein: CASSPSGRAGFF.

This chain uses TRBV27 with TRBJ2-7; TRBD1 agrees at 8 bases. V was pared by 3 bases and J by 4 bases, with 5 bases of the junction left unmatched. Germline values: CDR1 MNHEY, CDR2 SMNVEV (reference sequence). This CDR3 has 14 residues. The CDR3 DNA reads as TGTGCCAGCAGTTTCAGGGGGCGTTCATACGAGCAGTACTTC. Translated: CASSFRGRSYEQYF.

The table lists this clonotype with many counts. The chain uses TRBV5-1 and TRBJ2-3, with 9 bases that match TRBD2. V dropped 4 bases and J dropped 1; count of bases not matched to a gene: 7. CDR1 is SGHRS, CDR2 YFSETQ, per germline. This CDR3 has 16 amino acids. CDR3 sequence reads: CASSLLAGIGTDTQYF. For the CDR3, the DNA is TGCGCCAGCAGCCTCCTAGCGGGAATCGGCACAGATACGCAGTATTTT.

The chain has TRBV12-3 or TRBV12-4 and TRBJ2-4, with 9 bases fitting TRBD1. Near its end, the DNA agrees better with TRBJ2-1, so the J call may be wrong. This CDR3 spans 15 amino acids. The CDR3 reads CASSLSGQGYNEQFF. The CDR3 DNA follows: TGTGCCAGCAGTTTATCGGGACAGGGCTACAATGAGCAGTTCTTC.

The chain uses TRBV7-2 and TRBJ2-3, with TRBD2 matching 11 bases. Germline V gene sequence: CDR1 SGHTA, CDR2 FQGNSA. The CDR3 runs to 16 residues. With V trimmed by 5 bases and J by 2 bases, 6 bases remained unmatched. DNA for the CDR3: TGTGCCAGCAGCCCGACTAGCGGGGCAAACACAGATACGCAGTATTTT. Translation: CASSPTSGANTDTQYF. Based on the CDR3 plus reference TRBV7-2 and TRBJ2-3, the full variable domain is GAGVSQSPSNKVTEKGKDVELRCDPISGHTALYWYRQSLGQGLEFLIYFQGNSAPDKSGLPSDRFSAERTGGSVSTLTIQRTQQEDSAVYLCASSPTSGANTDTQYFGPGTRLTVL.

The rearrangement joins TRBV6-2 or TRBV6-3 to TRBJ2-1, with 13 bases matching TRBD2. The J call is uncertain, as TRBJ2-7 better fits the DNA end. This CDR3 is 17 amino acids long. Germline V gene sequence: CDR1 MNHEY, CDR2 SVGEGT. CDR3 sequence: CASRTSGRASTYNEQYF. The CDR3 DNA reads TGTGCCAGCAGAACTAGCGGGAGGGCCTCTACCTACAATGAGCAGTACTTC.

This clonotype has only one observation. The V call is TRBV6-8, the J call TRBJ2-7, with 11 bases lining up with TRBD2. The CDR3 has 17 amino acids. Germline V gene data show CDR1 as MNHGY and CDR2 as SAAAGT. V dropped 2 bases and J dropped 3; count of bases not matched to a gene: 9. CDR3 sequence: CASSYRPRLAGHYEQYF. CDR3 DNA: TGTGCCAGCAGTTACCGACCTAGACTAGCGGGGCACTACGAGCAGTACTTC.

The table lists this clonotype with many counts. V gene TRBV6-6 combines with J gene TRBJ1-1; D is possibly TRBD1 (5 bases). V dropped 0 bases and J dropped 6 bases, with 8 bases sitting between them. Germline V gene lookup returns CDR1 MNHNY and CDR2 SVGAGI (reference sequence). This CDR3 spans 13 amino acids. The CDR3 nucleotides are TGTGCCAGCAGTTACTCCAAGGGGTCTGAAGCTTTCTTT. This gives the protein CASSYSKGSEAFF.

The genes are TRBV15 and TRBJ2-3, with no clear D. From germline, CDR1 is LNHNV and CDR2 YYDKDF (reference sequence). This CDR3 region has 12 residues. Trimming cost V 1 base and J 5 bases, with 4 bases left between them. This chain's CDR3 is CATSRGEDTQYF. In nucleotides, the CDR3 is TGTGCCACCAGCAGAGGAGAAGATACGCAGTATTTT.

The chain employs TRBV10-1 and TRBJ2-2; D could derive from TRBD1 or TRBD2 (5 bases each). Between the trimmed V and J ends, which lost 8 bases and 5 bases, there was a span of 12 bases. Germline CDR1 and CDR2: WNHNN and SYGVQD (reference sequence). The length of the CDR3 is 13 residues. The CDR3 sequence: CASSRDGTGELFF. Written as DNA, the CDR3 is TGCGCCAGCTCCAGGGACGGGACCGGGGAGCTGTTTTTT.

The rearrangement links TRBV7-8 to TRBJ2-5, with a possible D match to TRBD2 (5 bases). Germline V gives CDR1 SGHVS, CDR2 FQNEAQ. CDR3 length equals 15 residues. V shed 1 base and J shed 1 base, with 10 bases lying between them. The CDR3 sequence is CASSLGQAAQETQYF. In nucleotides, the CDR3 is TGTGCCAGCAGCTTAGGCCAAGCGGCCCAAGAGACCCAGTACTTC. The full variable domain, in which reference TRBV7-8 and TRBJ2-5 provide the parts outside the CDR3, is GAGVSQSPRYKVAKRGQDVALRCDPISGHVSLFWYQQALGQGPEFLTYFQNEAQLDKSGLPSDRFFAERPEGSVSTLKIQRTQQEDSAVYLCASSLGQAAQETQYFGPGTRLLVL.

This chain uses TRBV7-3 with TRBJ2-7; D not certain. The DNA end is more similar to TRBJ2-1, so the J call may be wrong. This CDR3 region has 15 residues. Germline assignment: CDR1 SGHTA and CDR2 FQGTGA. CDR3 residues: CASSPNHQMYNEQFF. CDR3 DNA: TGTGCCAGCAGCCCAAATCACCAGATGTACAATGAGCAGTTCTTC.

This clonotype showed up many times. V is TRBV18 and J is TRBJ2-7, with a tentative D call TRBD1 (6 bases). V shed 3 bases and J shed 6 bases, with 15 bases lying between them. Looked up from germline, CDR1 is KGHSH and CDR2 is LQKENI. This CDR3 is 14 amino acids long. This chain's CDR3 is CASSPKRGSGEQYF. The CDR3, as DNA: TGTGCCAGCTCACCTAAAAGGGGGTCGGGCGAGCAGTACTTC.

The J gene is TRBJ2-5, the V gene TRBV2; either TRBD1 or TRBD2 may fit D (5 bases each). Germline assignment: CDR1 SNHLY and CDR2 FYNNEI. The CDR3 spans 13 residues. V dropped 2 bases and J dropped 3 bases, with 7 bases sitting between them. The CDR3 DNA reads as TGTGCCAGCAGTGAATTGGGGGAAGAGACCCAGTACTTC. Amino acids: CASSELGEETQYF.

The chain has TRBV7-9 and TRBJ2-5; TRBD2 is a possible D gene (5 bases). The end of the DNA is better explained by TRBJ2-7, so the J call may be wrong. Germline V CDR1 and CDR2: SEHNR, FQNEAQ (reference sequence). The CDR3 covers 14 residues. CDR3 sequence (DNA): TGTGCCAGCAGCTTCAACGAGGGATACTACGAGCAGTACTTC. Encoded protein: CASSFNEGYYEQYF.

The gene calls are TRBV3-1 and TRBJ2-5; 10 nucleotides agree with TRBD2. Per the germline V gene, CDR1 is LGHDT and CDR2 is YNNKEL (reference sequence). The V segment lost 4 bases and the J segment 11 bases; nucleotides outside the gene matches: 4. The CDR3 has 12 residues. The CDR3 nucleotides are TGTGCCAGCAGCCCCCTAGCGGGAGAGCAGTACTTC. It codes for CASSPLAGEQYF.

The chain combines TRBV7-3 with TRBJ1-2; 8 bases match TRBD1. Unmatched junction bases numbered 12, after V lost 8 bases and J lost 7 bases. The germline V gene has CDR1 SGHTA and CDR2 FQGTGA. The CDR3 contains 14 residues. The CDR3 DNA reads as TGTGCCAGCGATTCCACAGGGGGGGCGGGTGGCTACACCTTC. Translated, it gives CASDSTGGAGGYTF.

This clonotype has a handful of counts. This chain uses TRBV5-1 with TRBJ2-7; 14 bases map to TRBD2. The DNA end is more similar to TRBJ2-5, so the J call may be wrong. The CDR3 extends over 18 amino acids. The V gene's germline CDR1 is SGHRS and CDR2 YFSETQ. This chain's CDR3 is CASSSMGLAGEVGETQYF. The CDR3 nucleotides are TGCGCCAGCAGCTCGATGGGACTAGCGGGAGAAGTGGGAGAGACCCAGTACTTC.

A remark on this clonotype: The conserved phenylalanine or tryptophan is not found at the CDR3 terminus, so this likely reflects a read error. The DNA is left out, because the CDR3 cannot be placed on it with certainty; the CDR3 is given as TCRdb lists it. The chain combines TRBV10-3 with TRBJ2-1; the D segment call TRBD1 is taken from the table without a DNA check. The length of the CDR3 is 16 amino acids, counting both ends. Germline V gives CDR1 ENHRY, CDR2 SYGVKD. This CDR3 reads CAISEGQINSPLHFGN.

The chain is built from TRBV5-6 and TRBJ2-3; D may correspond to TRBD1 or TRBD2 (5 bases each). The end of the DNA is better explained by TRBJ2-4, so the J call may be wrong. Germline CDR1 and CDR2: SGHDT and YYEEEE. The CDR3 runs to 14 residues. DNA for the CDR3: TGTGCCAGCAGCTCCCGGGACGTACGTAGCATTCAGTACTTC. The encoded protein is CASSSRDVRSIQYF.

The chain uses TRBV7-2 and TRBJ2-7; weak D call: TRBD2 (7 bases). This CDR3 spans 15 amino acids. The V end lost 1 base, the J end lost 0 bases, and 10 bases lay between the germline ends. Germline lookup yields CDR1 SGHTA and CDR2 FQGNSA. CDR3 in amino acids: CASSLEGGFSYEQYF. The DNA of the CDR3 is TGTGCCAGCAGCTTAGAGGGGGGGTTCTCCTACGAGCAGTACTTC.

As to this clonotype: The DNA is omitted, as the CDR3 cannot be located on it reliably, and the CDR3 follows TCRdb's listing. The V gene is TRBV6-5, the J gene TRBJ2-6; the DNA was not used to check the table's D call, TRBD1. Per germline, CDR1 MNHEY and CDR2 SVGAGI. The CDR3 comprises 15 residues, both ends counted. CDR3 region: CASSFRDRQRAVLRF.

The chain combines TRBV7-9 with TRBJ2-6; perhaps TRBD2 as D (5 bases). The DNA end lines up better with TRBJ2-7; the J call may be wrong. The CDR3 extends over 15 amino acids. Germline V gene sequence: CDR1 SEHNR, CDR2 FQNEAQ (reference sequence). The chain's CDR3 is CASSLGVGNSYEQYF. As DNA, the CDR3 is TGTGCCAGCAGCTTAGGGGTCGGGAACTCCTACGAGCAGTACTTC.